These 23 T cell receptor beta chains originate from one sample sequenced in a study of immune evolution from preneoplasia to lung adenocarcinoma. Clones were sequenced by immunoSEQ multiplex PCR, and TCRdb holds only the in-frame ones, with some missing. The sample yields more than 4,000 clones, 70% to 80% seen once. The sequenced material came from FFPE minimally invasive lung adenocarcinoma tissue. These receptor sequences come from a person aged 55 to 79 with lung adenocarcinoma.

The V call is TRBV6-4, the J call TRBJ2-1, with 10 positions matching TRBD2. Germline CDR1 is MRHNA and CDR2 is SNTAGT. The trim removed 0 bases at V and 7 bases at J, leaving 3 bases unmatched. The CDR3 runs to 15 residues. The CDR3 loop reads CASSDSSGGANEQFF. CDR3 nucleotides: TGTGCCAGCAGTGACTCGAGCGGGGGGGCTAATGAGCAGTTCTTC.

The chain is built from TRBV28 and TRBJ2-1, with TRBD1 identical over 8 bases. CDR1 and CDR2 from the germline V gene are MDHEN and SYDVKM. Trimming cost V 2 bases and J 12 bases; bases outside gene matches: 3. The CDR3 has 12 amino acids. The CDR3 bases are TGTGCCAGCAGTTTACTCAGGGGGCCGCAGTTCTTC. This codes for CASSLLRGPQFF.

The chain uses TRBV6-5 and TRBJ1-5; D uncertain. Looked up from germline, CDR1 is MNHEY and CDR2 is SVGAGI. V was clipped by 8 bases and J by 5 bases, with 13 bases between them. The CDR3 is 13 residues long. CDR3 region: CASAFGTDQPQHF. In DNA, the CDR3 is TGTGCCAGCGCATTTGGAACTGATCAGCCCCAGCATTTT.

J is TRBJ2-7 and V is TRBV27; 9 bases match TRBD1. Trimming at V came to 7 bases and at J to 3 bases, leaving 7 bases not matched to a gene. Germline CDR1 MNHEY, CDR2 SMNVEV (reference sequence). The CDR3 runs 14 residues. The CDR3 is CASMPGTGYYEQYF. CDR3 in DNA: TGTGCCAGCATGCCCGGGACAGGGTACTACGAGCAGTACTTC.

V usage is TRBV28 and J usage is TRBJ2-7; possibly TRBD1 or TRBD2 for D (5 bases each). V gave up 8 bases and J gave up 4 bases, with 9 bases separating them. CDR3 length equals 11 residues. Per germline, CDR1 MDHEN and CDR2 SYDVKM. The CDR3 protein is CASGTEYEQYF. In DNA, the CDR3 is TGTGCCAGCGGGACGGAGTACGAGCAGTACTTC.

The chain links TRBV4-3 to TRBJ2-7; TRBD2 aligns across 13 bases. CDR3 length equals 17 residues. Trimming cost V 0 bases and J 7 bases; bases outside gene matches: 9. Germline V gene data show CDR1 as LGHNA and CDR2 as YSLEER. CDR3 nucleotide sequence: TGCGCCAGCAGCCAAGATCTCCGACTAGCGGGGGGAGGGGAGCAGTACTTC. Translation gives CASSQDLRLAGGGEQYF.

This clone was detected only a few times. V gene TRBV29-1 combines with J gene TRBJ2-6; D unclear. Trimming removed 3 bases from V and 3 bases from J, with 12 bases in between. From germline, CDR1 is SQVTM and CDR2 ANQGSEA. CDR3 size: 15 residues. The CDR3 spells CSVDPGLGGANVLTF. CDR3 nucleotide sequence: TGCAGCGTTGATCCGGGTTTGGGTGGGGCCAACGTCCTGACTTTC.

The CDR3 sequence is CASSPLAGAYNEQFF. CDR3 sequence (DNA): TGTGCCAGCAGTCCCCTAGCGGGGGCCTACAATGAGCAGTTCTTC. The V and J genes are TRBV2 and TRBJ2-1; 10 nucleotides align to TRBD2. This CDR3 has 15 amino acids. The germline V gene encodes CDR1 SNHLY and CDR2 FYNNEI. J gave up 2 bases and V 5 bases, and 3 bases lay outside the gene matches.

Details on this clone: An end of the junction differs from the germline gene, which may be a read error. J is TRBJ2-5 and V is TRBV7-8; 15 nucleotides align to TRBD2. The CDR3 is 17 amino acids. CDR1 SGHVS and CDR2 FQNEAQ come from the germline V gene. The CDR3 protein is CVSSFSGLAGGLETQYF. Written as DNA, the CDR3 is TGTGTCAGCAGCTTTTCAGGACTAGCGGGGGGGCTGGAGACCCAGTACTTC.

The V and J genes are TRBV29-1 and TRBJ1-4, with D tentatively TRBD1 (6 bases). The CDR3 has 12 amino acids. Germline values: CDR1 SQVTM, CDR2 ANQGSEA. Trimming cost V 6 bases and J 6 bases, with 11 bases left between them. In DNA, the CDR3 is TGCAGCGTCGGTGAGGGGGATGAAAAACTGTTTTTT. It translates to CSVGEGDEKLFF.

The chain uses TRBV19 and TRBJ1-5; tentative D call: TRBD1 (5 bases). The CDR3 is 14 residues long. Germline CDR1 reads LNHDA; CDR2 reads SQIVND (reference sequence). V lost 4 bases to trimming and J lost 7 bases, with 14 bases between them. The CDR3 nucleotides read TGTGCCAGTAGTAAAACAGGACCAGGACAGCCCCAGCATTTT. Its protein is CASSKTGPGQPQHF. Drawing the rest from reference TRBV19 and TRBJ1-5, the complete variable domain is DGGITQSPKYLFRKEGQNVTLSCEQNLNHDAMYWYRQDPGQGLRLIYYSQIVNDFQKGDIAEGYSVSREKKESFPLTVTSAQKNPTAFYLCASSKTGPGQPQHFGDGTRLSIL.

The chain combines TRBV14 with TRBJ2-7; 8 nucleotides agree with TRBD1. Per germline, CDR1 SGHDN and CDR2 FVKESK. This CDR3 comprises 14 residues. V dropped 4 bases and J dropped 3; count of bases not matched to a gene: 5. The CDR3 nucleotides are TGTGCCAGCAGCCGGACAGGGCAGGGCTACGAGCAGTACTTC. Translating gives CASSRTGQGYEQYF. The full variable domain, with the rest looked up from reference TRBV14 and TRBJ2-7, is EAGVTQFPSHSVIEKGQTVTLRCDPISGHDNLYWYRRVMGKEIKFLLHFVKESKQDESGMPNNRFLAERTGGTYSTLKVQPAELEDSGVYFCASSRTGQGYEQYFGPGTRLTVT.

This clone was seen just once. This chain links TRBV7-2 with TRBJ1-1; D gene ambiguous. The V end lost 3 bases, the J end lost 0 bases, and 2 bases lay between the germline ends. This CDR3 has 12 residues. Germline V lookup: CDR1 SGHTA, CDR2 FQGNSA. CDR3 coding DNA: TGTGCCAGCAGCTTGATGAACACTGAAGCTTTCTTT. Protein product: CASSLMNTEAFF.

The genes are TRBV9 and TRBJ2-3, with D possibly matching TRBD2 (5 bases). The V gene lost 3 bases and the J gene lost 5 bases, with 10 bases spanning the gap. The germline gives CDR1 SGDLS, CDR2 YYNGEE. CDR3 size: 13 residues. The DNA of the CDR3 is TGTGCCAGCAGCGAATCCGGAGGAGATACGCAGTATTTT. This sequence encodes CASSESGGDTQYF.

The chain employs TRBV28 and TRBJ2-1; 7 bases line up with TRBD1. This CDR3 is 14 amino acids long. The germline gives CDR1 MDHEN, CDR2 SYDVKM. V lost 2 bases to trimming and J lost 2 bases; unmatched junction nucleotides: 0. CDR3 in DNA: TGTGCCAGCAGTTTAGACAGGGCCTACAATGAGCAGTTCTTC. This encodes CASSLDRAYNEQFF.

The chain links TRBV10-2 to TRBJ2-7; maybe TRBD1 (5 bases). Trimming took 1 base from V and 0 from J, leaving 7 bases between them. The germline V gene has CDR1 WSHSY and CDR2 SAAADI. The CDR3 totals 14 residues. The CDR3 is CASSEFDSSYEQYF. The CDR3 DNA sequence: TGCGCCAGCAGTGAGTTTGACAGCTCCTACGAGCAGTACTTC.

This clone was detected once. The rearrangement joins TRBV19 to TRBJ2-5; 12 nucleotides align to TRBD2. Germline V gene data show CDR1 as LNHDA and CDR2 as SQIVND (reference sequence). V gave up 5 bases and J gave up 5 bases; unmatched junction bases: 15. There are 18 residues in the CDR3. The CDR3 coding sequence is TGTGCCAGTAGTTCCCGACTAGCGGGGGAGGCGATCCGGGAGACCCAGTACTTC. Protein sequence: CASSSRLAGEAIRETQYF.

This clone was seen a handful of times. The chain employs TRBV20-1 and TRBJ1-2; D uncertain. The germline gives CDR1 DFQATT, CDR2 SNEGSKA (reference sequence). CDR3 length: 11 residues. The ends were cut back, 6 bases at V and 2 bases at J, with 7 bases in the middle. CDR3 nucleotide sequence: TGCAGTGCCGACCACAACTATGGCTACACCTTC. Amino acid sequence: CSADHNYGYTF.

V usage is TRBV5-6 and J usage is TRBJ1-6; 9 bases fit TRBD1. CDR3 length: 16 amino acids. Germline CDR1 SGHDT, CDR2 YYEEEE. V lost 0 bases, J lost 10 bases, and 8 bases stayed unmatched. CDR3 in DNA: TGTGCCAGCAGCTTGGGGGGGGGACAGGGAGTCTCACCCCTCCACTTT. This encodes CASSLGGGQGVSPLHF.

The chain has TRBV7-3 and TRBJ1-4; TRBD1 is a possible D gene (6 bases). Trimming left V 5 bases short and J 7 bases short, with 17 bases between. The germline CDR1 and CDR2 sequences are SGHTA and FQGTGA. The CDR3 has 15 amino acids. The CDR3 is CASSPSGTLGEKLFF. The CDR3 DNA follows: TGTGCCAGCAGCCCCTCCGGGACACTGGGTGAAAAACTGTTTTTT. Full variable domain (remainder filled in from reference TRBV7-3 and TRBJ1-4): GAGVSQTPSNKVTEKGKYVELRCDPISGHTALYWYRQSLGQGPEFLIYFQGTGAADDSGLPNDRFFAVRPEGSVSTLKIQRTERGDSAVYLCASSPSGTLGEKLFFGSGTQLSVL.

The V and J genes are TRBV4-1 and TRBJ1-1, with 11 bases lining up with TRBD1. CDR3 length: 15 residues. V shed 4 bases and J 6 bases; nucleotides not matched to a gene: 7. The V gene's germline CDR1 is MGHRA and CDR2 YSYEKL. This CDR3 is CASSLRTGGGSEAFF. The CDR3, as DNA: TGCGCCAGCAGCCTAAGGACAGGGGGCGGTTCTGAAGCTTTCTTT.

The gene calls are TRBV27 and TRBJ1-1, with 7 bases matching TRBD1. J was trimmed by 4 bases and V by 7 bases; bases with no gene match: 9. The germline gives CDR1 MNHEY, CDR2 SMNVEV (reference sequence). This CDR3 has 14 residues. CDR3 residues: CASTIGGTATEAFF. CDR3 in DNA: TGTGCCAGCACAATAGGAGGGACAGCCACTGAAGCTTTCTTT.

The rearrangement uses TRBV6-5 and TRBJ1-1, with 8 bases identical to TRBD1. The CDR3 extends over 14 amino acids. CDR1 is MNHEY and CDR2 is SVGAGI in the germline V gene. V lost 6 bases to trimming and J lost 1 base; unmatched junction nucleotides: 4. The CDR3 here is CASSRDRGNTEAFF. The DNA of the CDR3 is TGTGCCAGCAGCCGTGACAGGGGGAACACTGAAGCTTTCTTT.